What follows are 13 T cell receptor beta chains derived from one specimen sequenced in a study of T cell repertoires in cytomegalovirus infection. Each CDR3 protein gets one entry after TCRdb re-called the reads with MiXCR. In the table there are around 530,000 distinct CDR3 sequences, 26% of which are singletons. Sample: PBMCs. Receptors originate from a human donor in good health (CMV status not recorded). Some clones in this sample may be carry-over from other donors' samples.

In this sample, this clonotype turned up a few times. V gene TRBV7-6 combines with J gene TRBJ2-6; no firm D call. V lost 5 bases, J lost 4 bases, and 15 bases lay in between. In germline, CDR1 is SGHVS, CDR2 FNYEAQ. There are 16 residues in the CDR3. CDR3 in amino acids: CASSPTRPTGANVLTF. CDR3 coding DNA: TGTGCCAGCAGCCCGACCAGGCCCACGGGGGCCAACGTCCTGACTTTC.

This clonotype occurred a few times. The rearrangement links TRBV10-3 to TRBJ2-7; 14 positions match TRBD2. This CDR3 region has 16 residues. The trim removed 3 bases at V and 7 bases at J, leaving 8 bases unmatched. CDR1 and CDR2 (germline): ENHRY, SYGVKD. CDR3 sequence: CAISDSTSGRAGEQYF. The CDR3 DNA sequence: TGTGCCATCAGTGACTCGACTAGCGGGAGGGCGGGAGAGCAGTACTTC.

The chain employs TRBV20-1 and TRBJ2-6; 8 positions match TRBD1. V shed 5 bases, J shed 0 bases, and the junction held 9 bases outside the gene matches. The CDR3 loop spans 17 amino acids. Germline V CDR1 and CDR2: DFQATT, SNEGSKA (reference sequence). DNA for the CDR3: TGCAGTGCTGGATCAGGGGGCCCCAGCTCTGGGGCCAACGTCCTGACTTTC. Translation gives CSAGSGGPSSGANVLTF.

This clonotype was found a few times. V usage is TRBV12-3 or TRBV12-4 and J usage is TRBJ1-3; 7 bases map to TRBD1. The V and J ends lost 6 bases and 7 bases, in that order; junction bases with no gene match: 6. The CDR3 is 13 residues long. CDR3 in amino acids: CASRGQTLNTIYF. CDR3 coding DNA: TGTGCCAGCAGGGGACAGACATTGAACACCATATATTTT.

This chain connects TRBV12-3 or TRBV12-4 to TRBJ2-1, with D uncertain. There are 11 residues in the CDR3. V lost 8 bases, J lost 9 bases, and 11 bases lay in between. The CDR3 DNA is TGTGCCAGCGGGGTGTGGAGTGAGCAGTTCTTC. Translated: CASGVWSEQFF.

This clonotype has a handful of counts. The chain is built from TRBV12-3 or TRBV12-4 and TRBJ1-1; TRBD1 aligns across 7 bases. J lost 4 bases, V lost 6 bases, and 5 bases had no gene match. The CDR3 consists of 13 residues. CDR3 region: CASSDREGTEAFF. CDR3 in DNA: TGTGCCAGCAGCGACAGGGAAGGCACTGAAGCTTTCTTT.

The chain recombines TRBV7-8 with TRBJ2-6; D gene uncertain. V was trimmed by 4 bases and J by 0 bases, leaving 10 bases between them. The CDR3 length is 16 residues. Germline V gene lookup returns CDR1 SGHVS and CDR2 FQNEAQ. The CDR3 spells CASSSPFGSGANVLTF. The CDR3 DNA is TGTGCCAGCAGCTCCCCGTTCGGCTCTGGGGCCAACGTCCTGACTTTC.

This clonotype has just a few counts. The chain employs TRBV12-3 or TRBV12-4 and TRBJ1-2; D is uncertain. CDR3 length: 15 amino acids. Trimming took 7 bases from V and 4 from J, leaving 19 bases between them. CDR3 in DNA: TGTGCCAGCACCCCCGGCCGCTCGGGGATCTATGGCTACACCTTC. Translating gives CASTPGRSGIYGYTF.

This clonotype was recorded many times. V usage is TRBV19 and J usage is TRBJ2-1, with 9 bases fitting TRBD2. With 4 bases clipped from V and 6 bases from J, the junction kept 4 bases outside the gene matches. Germline CDR1 LNHDA, CDR2 SQIVND (reference sequence). The CDR3 is 14 amino acids. The CDR3 sequence: CASSRSSGTNEQFF. For the CDR3, the DNA is TGTGCCAGTAGTAGGTCTAGCGGGACCAATGAGCAGTTCTTC.

This clonotype was detected only a few times. The V gene is TRBV7-2, the J gene TRBJ2-3; possibly TRBD2 for D (7 bases). Germline V gene lookup returns CDR1 SGHTA and CDR2 FQGNSA. V gave up 5 bases and J gave up 3 bases, with 15 bases separating them. The CDR3 contains 15 residues. The CDR3 sequence: CASSHWGGATDTQYF. Here the CDR3 DNA reads TGTGCCAGCAGCCACTGGGGGGGGGCAACAGATACGCAGTATTTT. Looking up the rest from reference TRBV7-2 and TRBJ2-3 gives the full variable domain: GAGVSQSPSNKVTEKGKDVELRCDPISGHTALYWYRQSLGQGLEFLIYFQGNSAPDKSGLPSDRFSAERTGGSVSTLTIQRTQQEDSAVYLCASSHWGGATDTQYFGPGTRLTVL.

A few counts support this clonotype. V gene TRBV20-1 combines with J gene TRBJ2-1; 9 positions match TRBD2. The CDR3 totals 15 residues. From germline, CDR1 is DFQATT and CDR2 SNEGSKA (reference sequence). V shed 6 bases and J 4 bases; nucleotides not matched to a gene: 10. CDR3 sequence (DNA): TGCAGTGCGGGGGGCCTGCTAGCGGGGTACAATGAGCAGTTCTTC. This codes for CSAGGLLAGYNEQFF.

This clonotype was observed many times. The gene calls are TRBV12-3 or TRBV12-4 and TRBJ2-7, with no clear D. The CDR3 spans 14 residues. Trimming cost V 6 bases and J 5 bases, with 17 bases left between them. This CDR3 reads CASRKTEAENEQYF. CDR3 DNA: TGTGCCAGCAGGAAAACAGAGGCTGAAAACGAGCAGTACTTC.

The chain couples TRBV9 to TRBJ2-5; TRBD1 matches 7 bases. Looked up from germline, CDR1 is SGDLS and CDR2 is YYNGEE. The CDR3 sequence is 14 residues long. After removal of 3 bases from V and 1 base from J, the junction contained 3 bases not matched to a gene. The CDR3 loop reads CASSAGQLQETQYF. The CDR3 nucleotides are TGTGCCAGCAGCGCGGGACAGCTCCAAGAGACCCAGTACTTC.